The rows below give T cell receptor beta chains drawn from one sample of a study of shared clonotypes between healthy human individuals. Sequencing used immunoSEQ multiplex PCR; TCRdb keeps in-frame clones, though not all of them. The table lists 1,400,000 or so clones, roughly 98.5% of them singletons, with around 0.33% in the top ten. The sample was naive CD4+ T cells sorted from blood. The receptors were sampled from a man aged 25-40 years in good health. Both conserved end residues are part of each CDR3. A D gene is named only where the DNA matches it firmly. Expanded clones are given a class, and other clones once, few, many or no size at all.

D gene	clone size	V gene	J gene	CDR3 protein
TRBD2	NA	TRBV6-4	TRBJ2-1	CASSDAVGRGRLVTEQFF
NA	NA	TRBV5-4	TRBJ2-2	CASSLGLGGTGELFF
TRBD1	NA	TRBV5-1	TRBJ2-7	CASSSPGQGEQYF
TRBD1	NA	TRBV5-8	TRBJ1-5	CASSPGTGGSNQPQHF
NA	NA	TRBV7-9	TRBJ2-7	CASSPQLTSYEQYF
NA	NA	TRBV19	TRBJ1-1	CATLNTEAFF
NA	NA	TRBV11-2	TRBJ2-3	CASSLGSSSRGDTQYF
NA	NA	TRBV5-4	TRBJ2-1	CASFPSGSYNEQFF
NA	once	TRBV2	TRBJ1-2	CASRGGYTF
NA	NA	TRBV4-1	TRBJ2-5	CASSYPGKSLQETQYF
NA	once	TRBV15	TRBJ1-3	CATSRDRQSGNTIYF